This T cell receptor beta chain was identified during a study of T-cell reconstitution after alpha-beta-depleted transplantation in children. Losses at the gene ends were 4 bases for V and 7 bases for J; bases not matched to a gene: 7. The CDR3 runs 15 residues. Study-level findings and limits: Newly produced T cells mostly accounted for T-cell counts and diversity one year post-transplant. Surviving recipient T cells and thymic progenitors accounted for the high day-60 TCRbeta diversity observed in some patients. At around two months after transplant, the alpha-beta T cells were reportedly derived from several hundred expanded clones that came from non-depleted graft cells.

This clonotype was counted at least ten times. What it binds is unknown. Preparation of the TCRbeta library involved a method that used unique molecular identifiers. TCRdb reprocessed the PCR reads via MiXCR and lists one record per CDR3 protein. The data show a few hundred thousand distinct CDR3 sequences, with around 25% seen just once and 2.6% held by the top ten. The sequence came from a girl aged 2 to 9 with Fanconi anemia, due to receive a stem cell transplant. The starting material was PBMCs, obtained before TCRalphabeta/CD19-depleted stem cell transplant. The genes are TRBV12-3 or TRBV12-4 and TRBJ2-1; TRBD1 matches 10 bases. The CDR3 spells CASSSTGGAWNEQFF. The CDR3 nucleotides read TGTGCCAGCAGTTCGACAGGGGGCGCGTGGAATGAGCAGTTCTTC.